The 4 T cell receptor beta chains below all came from one sample that was sequenced in a study of cytomegalovirus exposure and HLA in healthy donors. PCR was performed using 60 Vbeta and 13 Jbeta primers. Sequencing was performed with immunoSEQ multiplex PCR; in TCRdb, only in-frame clones are kept and a portion is missing. The data show about 140,000 clones, 75% to 90% seen once. Sequencing input: PBMCs. These receptors all come from a female donor in good health and CMV-seronegative.

In this sample, this clone turned up a few times. V is TRBV7-6 and J is TRBJ2-3; 7 nucleotides line up with TRBD1. The CDR3 spans 15 residues. Per germline, CDR1 SGHVS and CDR2 FNYEAQ. Trimming at V came to 2 bases and at J to 4 bases, leaving 6 bases not matched to a gene. The CDR3 here is CASSLRQGDADTQYF. The CDR3 DNA reads TGTGCCAGCAGCTTAAGGCAGGGGGACGCAGATACGCAGTATTTT. Complete variable domain (other parts from reference TRBV7-6 and TRBJ2-3): GAGVSQSPRYKVTKRGQDVALRCDPISGHVSLYWYRQALGQGPEFLTYFNYEAQQDKSGLPNDRFSAERPEGSISTLTIQRTEQRDSAMYRCASSLRQGDADTQYFGPGTRLTVL.

The CDR3 bases are TGCGCCAGCAGCGCGGGAGCTACCTACGAGCAGTACTTC. It specifies CASSAGATYEQYF. The chain carries TRBV10-2 and TRBJ2-7, with 7 bases lining up with TRBD2. The CDR3 covers 13 residues. From germline, CDR1 is WSHSY and CDR2 SAAADI. V lost 6 bases, J lost 2 bases, and 4 bases stayed unmatched.

The gene calls are TRBV29-1 and TRBJ2-5, with TRBD1 identical over 9 bases. Trimming took 3 bases from V and 2 from J; bases not matched to a gene: 7. Per the germline V gene, CDR1 is SQVTM and CDR2 is ANQGSEA. CDR3 length: 15 residues. CDR3 sequence reads: CSVDEGDREQETQYF. The CDR3 nucleotides are TGCAGCGTTGATGAGGGGGACAGGGAACAAGAGACCCAGTACTTC.

The rearrangement uses TRBV5-8 and TRBJ1-5; unclear D gene. Germline V gene data show CDR1 as SGHTS and CDR2 as YDEGEE. The CDR3 consists of 16 residues. V lost 6 bases and J lost 2, with 18 bases in between. The CDR3 nucleotides are TGTGCCAGCACCCCCCCGGCAGGCACGGGCAATCAGCCCCAGCATTTT. It is translated as CASTPPAGTGNQPQHF.